One and the same sample provided the 10 T cell receptor beta chains below, sequenced in a study of early T cells in non-severe SARS-CoV-2 infection. Each CDR3 protein is one row after TCRdb ran MiXCR on the 5' RACE reads. The repertoire includes tens of thousands of distinct CDR3 sequences, less than 8% of them detected once, and roughly 7.8% sits in the top ten. Sequencing was carried out using whole blood. The receptors were sampled from an adult who was a healthcare worker with PCR-confirmed SARS-CoV-2 infection or an uninfected control (not recorded which).

This clonotype was seen repeatedly, ten times or more. The chain carries TRBV12-3 or TRBV12-4 and TRBJ2-7; D could derive from TRBD1 or TRBD2 (5 bases each). Between the trimmed V and J ends, which lost 3 bases and 6 bases, there was a span of 18 bases. The CDR3 contains 15 residues. The CDR3 loop reads CASSLRAGIIGEQYF. CDR3 bases: TGTGCCAGCAGTTTGCGGGCAGGGATTATTGGCGAGCAGTACTTC.

This clonotype has at least ten counts. The V call is TRBV2, the J call TRBJ2-7; no clear D. Germline CDR1 SNHLY, CDR2 FYNNEI. The CDR3 extends over 11 amino acids. Trimming stripped 3 bases from V and 7 bases from J, with 7 bases between. CDR3: CASSDEPEQYF. CDR3 DNA: TGTGCCAGCAGTGACGAGCCTGAGCAGTACTTC.

This clonotype was recorded a few times. The chain links TRBV7-6 to TRBJ2-7; D gene ambiguous. CDR3 length: 13 residues. Per the germline V gene, CDR1 is SGHVS and CDR2 is FNYEAQ. The ends were cut back, 6 bases at V and 2 bases at J, with 11 bases in the middle. CDR3 DNA: TGTGCCAGCAGTTCCCCGCCAGCCTACGAGCAGTACTTC. Encoded protein: CASSSPPAYEQYF. Full variable domain (outside the CDR3, taken from reference TRBV7-6 and TRBJ2-7): GAGVSQSPRYKVTKRGQDVALRCDPISGHVSLYWYRQALGQGPEFLTYFNYEAQQDKSGLPNDRFSAERPEGSISTLTIQRTEQRDSAMYRCASSSPPAYEQYFGPGTRLTVT.

The chain couples TRBV5-1 to TRBJ1-1, with a weak D call TRBD1 (5 bases). The V end lost 1 base, the J end lost 1 base, and 14 bases lay between the germline ends. The CDR3 extends over 16 amino acids. Germline loops: CDR1 SGHRS, CDR2 YFSETQ. In nucleotides, the CDR3 is TGCGCCAGCAGCTTGTACTCGCAGGGAGGGAACACTGAAGCTTTCTTT. Translation gives CASSLYSQGGNTEAFF.

The chain uses TRBV21-1 and TRBJ2-7; TRBD1, the table's D call, lacks a check against the DNA. TRBV21-1 constitutes a pseudogene. CDR3 size: 16 residues. CDR3 DNA: TGTGCCAGCAGCAAAAGGTTCGGGCAGGGGTACGTCAGGCAGTACTTC. Protein product: CASSKRFGQGYVRQYF.

This chain links TRBV7-9 with TRBJ1-2; no reliable D call. The CDR3 contains 13 residues. The germline V gene has CDR1 SEHNR and CDR2 FQNEAQ (reference sequence). V gave up 1 base and J gave up 0 bases, with 3 bases separating them. CDR3 in amino acids: CASSLGANYGYTF. CDR3 DNA: TGTGCCAGCAGCTTAGGAGCTAACTATGGCTACACCTTC.

This clonotype was seen only a few times. The J gene is TRBJ1-1, the V gene TRBV15, with unresolved D. CDR3 length equals 14 residues. The germline V gene encodes CDR1 LNHNV and CDR2 YYDKDF (reference sequence). V was clipped by 0 bases and J by 2 bases, with 7 bases between them. The CDR3 spells CATSRDLLNTEAFF. The CDR3 coding sequence is TGTGCCACCAGCAGAGATCTCCTTAACACTGAAGCTTTCTTT.

The chain carries TRBV15 and TRBJ2-3; D unresolved. The CDR3 is 14 residues long. With 3 bases removed from V and 3 bases from J, the gap between germline ends came to 10 bases. Germline CDR1 is LNHNV and CDR2 is YYDKDF (reference sequence). The CDR3 DNA is TGTGCCACCAGCAGGGCCCCCCAAACAGATACGCAGTATTTT. Amino acid sequence: CATSRAPQTDTQYF.

This clonotype was counted many times. The chain recombines TRBV12-3 or TRBV12-4 with TRBJ1-4; no reliable D call. Trimming removed 6 bases from V and 0 bases from J, with 11 bases in between. CDR3 length: 15 residues. The CDR3, as DNA: TGTGCCAGCAGGTCTTTCCTTTCAACTAATGAAAAACTGTTTTTT. Protein product: CASRSFLSTNEKLFF.

The chain couples TRBV6-1 to TRBJ2-7; the D gene is possibly TRBD1 (5 bases). Trimming pared 1 base from V and 2 bases from J, leaving 12 bases between. The CDR3 loop spans 15 amino acids. The germline V gene has CDR1 MNHNS and CDR2 SASEGT. In DNA, the CDR3 is TGTGCCAGCAGTGAAGTGCCGGACACCACCTACGAGCAGTACTTC. Protein sequence: CASSEVPDTTYEQYF.